This entry lists 26 T cell receptor beta chains sequenced from one sample in a study of identical twins. TCRdb independently ran MiXCR on the 5' RACE reads; one entry per CDR3 protein. There are about 660,000 distinct CDR3 sequences in the sample; around 8.3% occur only once, and 0.85% to 1% lies in the top ten. This same sample was also part of a study on yellow fever vaccine responses in identical twins.

Sequencing used PBMCs. The receptors were gathered from a woman aged 18-29 years in good health.

This clonotype came up a few times. The V and J genes are TRBV6-2 or TRBV6-3 and TRBJ2-3, with D unclear. In germline, CDR1 is MNHEY, CDR2 SVGEGT. V lost 0 bases and J lost 4, with 14 bases in between. CDR3 length equals 16 residues. The CDR3 coding sequence is TGTGCCAGCAGTTACTCGAAGGCCGGGTTGCCAGATACGCAGTATTTT. Its protein product is CASSYSKAGLPDTQYF.

This clonotype has ten or more counts. In nucleotides, the CDR3 is TGCAGCGTTGAACTGAGCACAGATACGCAGTATTTT. Protein sequence: CSVELSTDTQYF. The chain carries TRBV29-1 and TRBJ2-3; D ambiguous. The CDR3 covers 12 residues. Germline V lookup: CDR1 SQVTM, CDR2 ANQGSEA. V lost 2 bases to trimming and J lost 0 bases, with 3 bases between them.

This clonotype was seen more than once but under ten times. The chain links TRBV5-1 to TRBJ2-5; weak D call: TRBD2 (5 bases). Germline CDR1 reads SGHRS; CDR2 reads YFSETQ. Between the trimmed V and J ends, which lost 4 bases and 5 bases, there was a span of 18 bases. CDR3 length: 15 amino acids. CDR3 coding DNA: TGCGCCAGCAGCCCTGGAGGCAGAGAGACCGAGACCCAGTACTTC. Residues: CASSPGGRETETQYF.

This clonotype has just a few counts. The V and J genes are TRBV27 and TRBJ2-3, with 9 nucleotides matching TRBD2. Trimming took 1 base from V and 3 from J; bases not matched to a gene: 5. The CDR3 runs to 16 residues. Germline values: CDR1 MNHEY, CDR2 SMNVEV (reference sequence). The CDR3 loop is CASSLLAGVRTDTQYF. The CDR3 DNA follows: TGTGCCAGCAGTTTATTAGCGGGAGTAAGGACAGATACGCAGTATTTT.

This clonotype appeared a few times. The chain carries TRBV5-1 and TRBJ1-5, with D uncertain. The germline V and J ends were trimmed by 2 bases and 4 bases, with 10 bases remaining between them. The CDR3 loop spans 14 amino acids. Germline V gene lookup returns CDR1 SGHRS and CDR2 YFSETQ. The CDR3 bases are TGCGCCAGCAGCTTCGACGGAGGAAATCAGCCCCAGCATTTT. Its protein product is CASSFDGGNQPQHF.

V gene TRBV28 combines with J gene TRBJ2-6; unclear D gene. This CDR3 is 17 amino acids long. Germline loops: CDR1 MDHEN, CDR2 SYDVKM. V was pared by 2 bases and J by 0 bases, with 11 bases between. CDR3 loop: CASSLLLPSSGANVLTF. CDR3 nucleotide sequence: TGTGCCAGCAGTTTACTCCTGCCAAGCTCTGGGGCCAACGTCCTGACTTTC.

This clonotype was observed at least ten times. The J gene is TRBJ2-7, the V gene TRBV29-1; perhaps D is TRBD1 or TRBD2 (6 bases each). Germline V gene sequence: CDR1 SQVTM, CDR2 ANQGSEA. The CDR3 sequence is 15 residues long. The ends were cut back, 3 bases at V and 3 bases at J, with 18 bases in the middle. CDR3 protein: CSVDKREGGLYEQYF. For the CDR3, the DNA is TGCAGCGTTGATAAACGGGAAGGGGGGCTCTACGAGCAGTACTTC.

This clonotype was seen repeatedly, ten times or more. V and J are TRBV4-2 and TRBJ2-1, with D perhaps TRBD2 (5 bases). The CDR3 is 15 amino acids. The V end was cut by 3 bases, the J end by 5 bases, with 14 bases between. Germline CDR1 and CDR2: LGHNA and YNFKEQ. The CDR3 sequence is CASSHGSGEHNEQFF. The DNA for the CDR3 is TGTGCCAGCAGCCACGGGTCCGGGGAACACAATGAGCAGTTCTTC.

The chain has TRBV5-1 and TRBJ2-1; D is unclear. Trimming pared 0 bases from V and 3 bases from J, leaving 10 bases between. Germline lookup yields CDR1 SGHRS and CDR2 YFSETQ. The CDR3 is 15 amino acids. In nucleotides, the CDR3 is TGCGCCAGCAGCTTGGCTGGGCAGGACTACAATGAGCAGTTCTTC. Translated: CASSLAGQDYNEQFF.

V and J are TRBV7-3 and TRBJ2-5; 9 bases map to TRBD2. There are 14 residues in the CDR3. Trimming cost V 5 bases and J 5 bases; bases outside gene matches: 6. Germline V gene data show CDR1 as SGHTA and CDR2 as FQGTGA. The CDR3 DNA reads TGTGCCAGCAGCCGGGCGGGGGGGCATGAGACCCAGTACTTC. Its translation: CASSRAGGHETQYF.

This clonotype showed up many times. The chain links TRBV15 to TRBJ2-3; D gene uncertain. Germline V gene sequence: CDR1 LNHNV, CDR2 YYDKDF (reference sequence). This CDR3 is 15 amino acids long. V was cut by 2 bases and J by 2 bases, with 11 bases left in between. CDR3 sequence reads: CATSRSSDATDTQYF. The CDR3 region has the DNA TGTGCCACCAGCAGATCCTCGGACGCCACAGATACGCAGTATTTT.

The chain links TRBV29-1 to TRBJ1-2, with 7 bases lining up with TRBD1. The CDR3 is 16 amino acids. Germline V gene lookup returns CDR1 SQVTM and CDR2 ANQGSEA. The J segment lost 2 bases and the V segment lost 6 bases, leaving 15 bases of the junction unmatched. Written as DNA, the CDR3 is TGCAGCGTAGAAAAAGAAAACAGGGGAGGCAACTATGGCTACACCTTC. It codes for CSVEKENRGGNYGYTF.

The chain carries TRBV20-1 and TRBJ1-1; tentatively, D is TRBD1 (5 bases). V was clipped by 2 bases and J by 12 bases, with 19 bases between them. The CDR3 is 13 amino acids. The germline V gene has CDR1 DFQATT and CDR2 SNEGSKA (reference sequence). CDR3 protein: CSARRQSQWGPFF. CDR3 nucleotide sequence: TGCAGTGCTAGACGCCAATCTCAGTGGGGCCCTTTCTTT.

There are many counts of this clonotype. This chain links TRBV5-1 with TRBJ2-7; D not resolved. Germline V gene lookup returns CDR1 SGHRS and CDR2 YFSETQ. The V end lost 3 bases, the J end lost 0 bases, and 7 bases lay between the germline ends. The CDR3 has 13 amino acids. CDR3 amino acids: CASSYRTSYEQYF. The CDR3 DNA sequence: TGCGCCAGCAGCTATCGTACCTCCTACGAGCAGTACTTC.

This clonotype was counted a few times. V and J are TRBV7-2 and TRBJ1-1; D may be TRBD1 (5 bases). This CDR3 is 13 amino acids long. With 2 bases removed from V and 7 bases from J, the gap between germline ends came to 11 bases. Germline V gives CDR1 SGHTA, CDR2 FQGNSA. This chain's CDR3 is CASSLNQQGEAFF. CDR3 nucleotides: TGTGCCAGCAGCTTAAACCAGCAGGGTGAAGCTTTCTTT.

Ten or more counts support this clonotype. The chain joins TRBV29-1 to TRBJ2-1; TRBD1 agrees at 9 bases. This CDR3 comprises 12 residues. Germline CDR1 and CDR2: SQVTM and ANQGSEA. V trimming: 4 bases; J trimming: 8 bases; junction bases outside the gene matches: 3. The CDR3 nucleotides are TGCAGCGTTGTGACAGGGGGGGATGAGCAGTTCTTC. Translated, it gives CSVVTGGDEQFF.

V gene TRBV6-6 combines with J gene TRBJ2-1, with D tentatively TRBD1 (5 bases). The germline gives CDR1 MNHNY, CDR2 SVGAGI (reference sequence). This CDR3 has 13 residues. V shed 7 bases and J shed 7 bases, with 14 bases lying between them. The CDR3 here is CASNAQVGNEQFF. The CDR3 nucleotides are TGTGCCAGCAACGCACAGGTAGGAAATGAGCAGTTCTTC.

The chain recombines TRBV28 with TRBJ1-6, with D unclear. Looked up from germline, CDR1 is MDHEN and CDR2 is SYDVKM. The CDR3 contains 15 residues. V gave up 6 bases and J gave up 0 bases, with 9 bases separating them. CDR3 protein: CASRKSSSYNSPLHF. The CDR3 nucleotides are TGTGCCAGCAGGAAAAGCAGCTCCTATAATTCACCCCTCCACTTT. Using reference TRBV28 and TRBJ1-6 for the parts outside the CDR3, the full variable domain is DVKVTQSSRYLVKRTGEKVFLECVQDMDHENMFWYRQDPGLGLRLIYFSYDVKMKEKGDIPEGYSVSREKKERFSLILESASTNQTSMYLCASRKSSSYNSPLHFGNGTRLTVT.

This clonotype was seen repeatedly, ten times or more. This chain uses TRBV7-2 with TRBJ2-2; TRBD1 aligns across 9 bases. The ends lost 3 bases at V and 4 bases at J; junction bases unmatched: 6. The germline V gene encodes CDR1 SGHTA and CDR2 FQGNSA. The CDR3 sequence is 16 residues long. Written as DNA, the CDR3 is TGTGCCAGCAGCTTGCAGGCGGACAGGGGCACCGGGGAGCTGTTTTTT. Translation gives CASSLQADRGTGELFF.

In its sample, this clonotype was seen a few times. The chain couples TRBV5-1 to TRBJ2-5, with D unclear. Trimming removed 5 bases at V and 1 base at J, with 6 bases between. The CDR3 is 12 residues long. Germline CDR1 reads SGHRS; CDR2 reads YFSETQ. The CDR3 DNA is TGCGCCAGCAGACAGAGCCAAGAGACCCAGTACTTC. Protein sequence: CASRQSQETQYF.

Note on this clonotype: Since the CDR3 does not end with the conserved phenylalanine or tryptophan, this likely comes from a read error. The DNA is left out, because the CDR3 cannot be placed on it with certainty; the CDR3 is given as TCRdb lists it. The rearrangement joins TRBV3-1 to TRBJ2-7; no DNA check was done on the table's D call, TRBD2. CDR1 is LGHDT and CDR2 is YNNKEL in the germline V gene (reference sequence). The CDR3 has 13 amino acids, counting both end residues. CDR3 region: CASSQDQKGTILL.

V and J are TRBV20-1 and TRBJ2-1; tentatively, D is TRBD2 (7 bases). This CDR3 has 13 residues. Trimming shortened V by 5 bases and J by 11 bases, and 19 bases separated the two germline ends. In germline, CDR1 is DFQATT, CDR2 SNEGSKA (reference sequence). CDR3 sequence: CSAYKREGGQQFF. CDR3 DNA: TGCAGTGCTTACAAAAGGGAGGGGGGCCAGCAGTTCTTC.

This clonotype has only a few counts. This rearrangement joins TRBV6-1 to TRBJ2-7; D not resolved. Germline CDR1 is MNHNS and CDR2 is SASEGT. The CDR3 has 15 amino acids. Trimming took 6 bases from V and 4 from J, leaving 19 bases between them. This CDR3 reads CASSKGETRWYEQYF. Written as DNA, the CDR3 is TGTGCCAGCAGCAAGGGCGAAACCAGGTGGTACGAGCAGTACTTC.

This clonotype has more than one count but fewer than ten. The genes are TRBV10-3 and TRBJ2-3, with 14 bases fitting TRBD2. This CDR3 contains 16 residues. With V trimmed by 8 bases and J by 3 bases, 7 bases remained unmatched. Germline loops: CDR1 ENHRY, CDR2 SYGVKD. For the CDR3, the DNA is TGTGCCATCGGGGGGACTAGCGGGAGCCCAACAGATACGCAGTATTTT. Translating it yields CAIGGTSGSPTDTQYF.

In this sample, this clonotype turned up many times. The J gene is TRBJ2-7, the V gene TRBV10-3; the match to TRBD2 covers 11 bases. Losses at the gene ends were 3 bases for V and 4 bases for J; bases not matched to a gene: 20. The CDR3 extends over 20 amino acids. Per germline, CDR1 ENHRY and CDR2 SYGVKD. The CDR3 nucleotides read TGTGCCATCAGTGACCGCGATACTAGCGGGAGAGGGAGTAGTTTGTACGAGCAGTACTTC. It yields the protein CAISDRDTSGRGSSLYEQYF.

This clonotype was observed a handful of times. The chain has TRBV7-9 and TRBJ1-2; D uncertain. Deletions cut 1 base from V and 6 bases from J, with 12 bases between. There are 14 residues in the CDR3. Germline CDR1 and CDR2: SEHNR and FQNEAQ (reference sequence). This CDR3 reads CASSLELRSDGYTF. Written as DNA, the CDR3 is TGTGCCAGCAGCTTAGAGCTCCGGAGTGATGGCTACACCTTC.